This is a list of T cell receptor beta chains from one sample in a study of molecular identifiers for immune sequencing clone quantification. TCRdb reprocessed the PCR reads with MiXCR, giving one entry per CDR3 protein. The table records around 470,000 distinct CDR3 sequences, about 25% of them present only once. Sample: naive CD8+ T cells from blood, with Jurkat cell RNA spiked in. Receptor source: a human donor in good health. Some libraries in this study had Jurkat cell RNA spiked in. Each CDR3 is given with its conserved first and last residue. The D gene is left open where the match is weak. The listing skips clone size in some rows; elsewhere it reads once, few, many or a size class.

size	V	J	D	DNA	CDR3
once	TRBV7-9	TRBJ1-1	.	TGTGCCAGCAGCTTAGTTACGCGACCTACAATGGCGTGGTCGAACACTGAAGCTTTCTTT	CASSLVTRPTMAWSNTEAFF
.	TRBV4-1	TRBJ2-1	.	TGCGCCAGCAGCCGAATTGGCCCCGATGAGCAGTTCTTC	CASSRIGPDEQFF
few	TRBV7-9	TRBJ1-1	.	TGTGCCAGCAGCTCCGGGACCACGAACACTGAAGCTTTCTTT	CASSSGTTNTEAFF
many	TRBV20-1	TRBJ2-7	.	TGCAGTGCCCGAGGACCTCACTCCTACGAGCAGTACTTC	CSARGPHSYEQYF
.	TRBV6-5	TRBJ1-1	.	TGTGCCAGCAGTGAGTCAGCGAACACTGAAGCTTTCTTT	CASSESANTEAFF
many	TRBV4-3	TRBJ2-3	.	TGCGCCAGCAGCCAAGATCTTACAGACACAGATACGCAGTATTTT	CASSQDLTDTDTQYF
few	TRBV6-6	TRBJ2-3	.	TGTGCCAGCAGTTACCCCCCGGGGGGCACAGATACGCAGTATTTT	CASSYPPGGTDTQYF
.	TRBV3-1	TRBJ2-3	TRBD2	TGTGCCAGCAGCCAAGCAATCGATCGGGGACTAGTTGCGGTAGATACGCAGTATTTT	CASSQAIDRGLVAVDTQYF
few	TRBV10-3	TRBJ2-7	.	TGTGCCATCAGTGACCAGTCCTACGAGCAGTACTTC	CAISDQSYEQYF
many	TRBV7-6	TRBJ2-6	TRBD1	TGTGCCAGCAGCCCAAAGGACAGGGGAATTCGCTCTGGGGCCAACGTCCTGACTTTC	CASSPKDRGIRSGANVLTF
.	TRBV19	TRBJ2-7	.	TGTGCCAGTAGTATGGGTCCAGGGAGCTCCAACGAGCAGTACTTC	CASSMGPGSSNEQYF
many	TRBV23-1	TRBJ2-1	TRBD1	TGCGCCAGCAGTCAACCTAGGGACAGGGACCCCTTCAATGAGCAGTTCTTC	CASSQPRDRDPFNEQFF
.	TRBV20-1	TRBJ2-4	.	TGCAGTACCAGAGCGACAACCAAAAACATTCAGTACTTC	CSTRATTKNIQYF
many	TRBV29-1	TRBJ2-7	TRBD1	TGCAGCGTAGCAGGGGGAAGGAGTAACGAGCAGTACTTC	CSVAGGRSNEQYF
.	TRBV2	TRBJ2-5	.	TGTGCCAGCCAACCCCAAGAGACCCAGTACTTC	CASQPQETQYF
few	TRBV19	TRBJ2-4	.	TGTGCCAGCACAGGGTCCGTAAACATTCAGTACTTC	CASTGSVNIQYF
many	TRBV28	TRBJ2-3	TRBD1	TGTGCCAGCAGCAACAGGGGGCACTCTTCCTTCCCTAGCACAGATACGCAGTATTTT	CASSNRGHSSFPSTDTQYF
few	TRBV5-4	TRBJ2-2	.	TGTGCCAGCAGCTTGGCTGGTAGATCGAACACCGGGGAGCTGTTTTTT	CASSLAGRSNTGELFF
.	TRBV4-3	TRBJ1-6	TRBD1	TGCGCCAGCAGCCAAGAACTCGCCGGGACAGGGGGCCTTGGGGGAAATTCACCCCTCCACTTT	CASSQELAGTGGLGGNSPLHF
many	TRBV7-9	TRBJ2-6	.	TGTGCCAGCAGCTTAGTGTCCGTCTCTGGGGCCAACGTCCTGACTTTC	CASSLVSVSGANVLTF
.	TRBV27	TRBJ2-7	.	TGTGCCAGCAGTTTATCAGCAGGGGTCCCCCTCGAGCAGTACTTC	CASSLSAGVPLEQYF
.	TRBV29-1	TRBJ2-2	.	TGCAGCGTTCCCTCCGGGGGTGGCGGGGAGCTGTTTTTT	CSVPSGGGGELFF
.	TRBV24-1	TRBJ2-5	.	TGTGCCACCAGTGATTTACAGGGACTGGCAGAGACCCAGTACTTC	CATSDLQGLAETQYF
.	TRBV11-2	TRBJ2-5	.	TGTGCCAGCAGCTTGCCAGGGAGCCCCGAGACCCAGTACTTC	CASSLPGSPETQYF
few	TRBV12-3/TRBV12-4	TRBJ1-4	.	TGTGCCAGCAGTTTGGCGGGCTATAATAATGAAAAACTGTTTTTT	CASSLAGYNNEKLFF
.	TRBV9	TRBJ2-3	TRBD2	TGTGCCAGCAGCGTACCCCCCGGGACTAGCGAGAGCACAGATACGCAGTATTTT	CASSVPPGTSESTDTQYF
few	TRBV4-3	TRBJ2-1	TRBD2	TGCGCCAGCAGCCAAGAAGTCATGCTAGCGGGAGTTGTCCATGAGCAGTTCTTC	CASSQEVMLAGVVHEQFF
few	TRBV5-1	TRBJ2-7	.	TGCGCTAGCAGCATCACCTCCTCCTACGAGCAGTACTTC	CASSITSSYEQYF
few	TRBV28	TRBJ2-2	.	TGTGCCAGCGGCCCTAGGGAGGCCGGGGAGCTGTTTTTT	CASGPREAGELFF
few	TRBV19	TRBJ2-7	.	TGTGCCAGTAGCTGGGGGGCCGGAGAGCAGTACTTC	CASSWGAGEQYF
.	TRBV27	TRBJ2-1	TRBD2	TGTGCCAGCAGTCCGGGACTAGCGGGAGGGCCTATTCAGTTCTTC	CASSPGLAGGPIQFF
few	TRBV10-2	TRBJ1-5	TRBD1	TGCGCCAGCAGCGTGGGACAGGTAAATCAGCCCCAGCATTTT	CASSVGQVNQPQHF
.	TRBV5-1	TRBJ2-5	.	TGCGCCAGCAGCTTGCGGTTTCCGGGGGATAAAGAGACCCAGTACTTC	CASSLRFPGDKETQYF
many	TRBV29-1	TRBJ2-7	.	TGCAGCGTTTCTTTGGCAGGCCCCTACGAGCAGTACTTC	CSVSLAGPYEQYF
few	TRBV9	TRBJ2-7	TRBD2	TGTGCCAGCAGCGTAGGCGCAGGGACTATATACGAGCAGTACTTC	CASSVGAGTIYEQYF
.	TRBV3-1	TRBJ2-1	TRBD1	TGTGCCAGCAGCCATGGAATCGGGACAGACAGTGAGCAGTTCTTC	CASSHGIGTDSEQFF
many	TRBV7-6	TRBJ2-3	.	TGTGCCAGCAGCTTAGATCCCCTAGGTCCCCTCGCAGATACGCAGTATTTT	CASSLDPLGPLADTQYF
.	TRBV3-1	TRBJ2-5	.	TGTGCCAGCCGCGACACCAACCAAGAGACCCAGTACTTC	CASRDTNQETQYF
many	TRBV7-9	TRBJ2-5	TRBD1	TGTGCCAGCAGCCTATTGACAGGGCAAGAGACCCAGTACTTC	CASSLLTGQETQYF
.	TRBV27	TRBJ1-6	.	TGTGCCAGCAGTTTAGGGGGCCTCTATTCACCCCTCCACTTT	CASSLGGLYSPLHF
many	TRBV4-3	TRBJ2-1	TRBD2	TGCGCCAGCAGCCAAGAGACAGCGGGAGGGCCGAGGGGAAATGAGCAGTTCTTC	CASSQETAGGPRGNEQFF
.	TRBV20-1	TRBJ2-7	TRBD2	TGCAGTGCTAGAGTATGGGGGGGGAGCTCCTACGAGCAGTACTTC	CSARVWGGSSYEQYF
.	TRBV5-5	TRBJ2-2	.	TGTGCCAGCAGCTGGGGGGTTCTAACCGGGGAGCTGTTTTTT	CASSWGVLTGELFF
.	TRBV28	TRBJ1-5	.	TGTGCCAGCAGCCCTGTCGCGAACCGGGGGGTCGATCAGCCCCAGCATTTT	CASSPVANRGVDQPQHF
.	TRBV5-4	TRBJ2-7	TRBD1	TGTGCCAGCAGCACCGCCCTCGGGGACAGGAGTTTAACCGAGCAGTACTTC	CASSTALGDRSLTEQYF
.	TRBV6-2/TRBV6-3	TRBJ2-3	TRBD2	TGTGCCAGCAACAAGGGACTAGCGGGCGGCCCAGATACGCAGTATTTT	CASNKGLAGGPDTQYF
.	TRBV19	TRBJ1-1	TRBD1	TGTGCCAGTAACCCCCGGGACAGGGGAGATGTGGACACTGAAGCTTTCTTT	CASNPRDRGDVDTEAFF
many	TRBV30	TRBJ2-7	.	TGTGCCTGGAGTGACCGGTCCCACGAGCAGTACTTC	CAWSDRSHEQYF
.	TRBV10-3	TRBJ2-7	TRBD2	TGTGCCATCAGTGAGTCAGCTAGCGGGGGAGTGTACGAGCAGTACTTC	CAISESASGGVYEQYF
.	TRBV6-1	TRBJ1-5	.	TGTGCCAGCAGTGAGGAGGTTGGGGGTCTAAGCAATCAGCCCCAGCATTTT	CASSEEVGGLSNQPQHF
many	TRBV7-8	TRBJ2-3	.	TGTGCCAGCAGCTTAGCGCCCATGGATACGCAGTATTTT	CASSLAPMDTQYF
few	TRBV19	TRBJ1-5	.	TGTGCCAGTAGTCCCCGGGGTCAGTCCTATCAGCCCCAGCATTTT	CASSPRGQSYQPQHF
few	TRBV28	TRBJ2-5	.	TGTGCCAGCAGTTTAGTTAGGAGTTCAAGCGAGACCCAGTACTTC	CASSLVRSSSETQYF
.	TRBV6-1	TRBJ2-7	.	TGTGCCAGCAGTGAATATGGGTTGTCCTACGAGCAGTACTTC	CASSEYGLSYEQYF
.	TRBV19	TRBJ2-3	TRBD1	TGTGCCAGTAGCAGACAGGGGGCAATGGATGAAGATACGCAGTATTTT	CASSRQGAMDEDTQYF
many	TRBV6-1	TRBJ1-1	.	TGTGCCAGCAAGCTGTCAGGCATGGGCACTGAAGCTTTCTTT	CASKLSGMGTEAFF